What follows are 11 T cell receptor beta chains derived from one specimen sequenced in a study of early stage breast cancer tumors. This table comes from immunoSEQ multiplex PCR, and its TCRdb copy is limited to in-frame clones, with some not included. The table records approximately 8,000 clones, roughly 80% of them present only once. The sample taken for sequencing was normal breast tissue next to the tumor. The receptors come from a person in their sixties with breast cancer.

Of note for this clone: In the same sample, other DNA sequences code for this CDR3. The chain combines TRBV28 with TRBJ1-5; D ambiguous. The length of the CDR3 is 13 residues. V lost 6 bases and J lost 3, with 9 bases in between. Germline V gene data show CDR1 as MDHEN and CDR2 as SYDVKM. In nucleotides, the CDR3 is TGTGCCAGCAGCTTGGAGGTCAATCAGCCCCAGCATTTT. Translated: CASSLEVNQPQHF. Supplemented by reference TRBV28 and TRBJ1-5, the full variable domain reads DVKVTQSSRYLVKRTGEKVFLECVQDMDHENMFWYRQDPGLGLRLIYFSYDVKMKEKGDIPEGYSVSREKKERFSLILESASTNQTSMYLCASSLEVNQPQHFGDGTRLSIL.

V is TRBV14 and J is TRBJ2-5; 7 positions agree with TRBD1. Unmatched junction bases numbered 4, after V lost 6 bases and J lost 9 bases. This CDR3 region has 11 residues. Germline V gene data show CDR1 as SGHDN and CDR2 as FVKESK. Here the CDR3 DNA reads TGTGCCAGCAGGAGGGACAGATCCCAGTACTTC. Amino acid sequence: CASRRDRSQYF.

The rearrangement joins TRBV7-9 to TRBJ2-7, with a weak D call TRBD1 (6 bases). The V and J ends lost 4 bases and 0 bases respectively, with 13 bases between them. The CDR3 has 15 residues. Germline loops: CDR1 SEHNR, CDR2 FQNEAQ (reference sequence). The CDR3 reads CASSSQGHRSYEQYF. CDR3 bases: TGTGCCAGCAGCTCCCAGGGGCACCGCTCCTACGAGCAGTACTTC.

This chain joins TRBV6-4 and TRBJ2-3; 7 nucleotides align to TRBD1. The CDR3 length is 14 residues. V trimming: 0 bases; J trimming: 4 bases; junction bases outside the gene matches: 1. The germline CDR1 and CDR2 sequences are MRHNA and SNTAGT. CDR3 nucleotides: TGTGCCAGCAGTGACTCAGGGGGCGCAGATACGCAGTATTTT. Protein product: CASSDSGGADTQYF.

The V gene is TRBV19, the J gene TRBJ2-1; tentative D call: TRBD1 (7 bases). This CDR3 spans 14 amino acids. The germline V gene encodes CDR1 LNHDA and CDR2 SQIVND (reference sequence). V lost 5 bases, J lost 6 bases, and 14 bases lay in between. In DNA form, the CDR3 reads TGTGCCAGTAGTGCTAGACAGGGAGGCAATGAGCAGTTCTTC. Translation gives CASSARQGGNEQFF.

This chain links TRBV9 with TRBJ2-1; D is possibly TRBD2 (5 bases). CDR1 and CDR2 (germline): SGDLS, YYNGEE. V was cut by 4 bases and J by 1 base, with 12 bases left in between. The CDR3 is 15 amino acids. CDR3 sequence (DNA): TGTGCCAGCAGCCAACGGGGAATTTCCTACAATGAGCAGTTCTTC. The encoded protein is CASSQRGISYNEQFF.

The rearrangement uses TRBV4-1 and TRBJ1-2; D may be TRBD1 (5 bases). V gave up 0 bases and J gave up 5 bases, with 13 bases separating them. The germline CDR1 and CDR2 sequences are MGHRA and YSYEKL. This CDR3 region has 15 residues. CDR3 protein: CASSQDGAGSYGYTF. CDR3 coding DNA: TGCGCCAGCAGCCAAGATGGGGCAGGGTCATATGGCTACACCTTC.

The V gene is TRBV19, the J gene TRBJ1-5; the D is unclear. This CDR3 comprises 14 residues. CDR1 and CDR2 from the germline V gene are LNHDA and SQIVND (reference sequence). Deletions cut 3 bases from V and 6 bases from J, with 12 bases between. CDR3 in amino acids: CASSIVRATQPQHF. Written as DNA, the CDR3 is TGTGCCAGTAGTATTGTTCGTGCTACTCAGCCCCAGCATTTT.

The chain has TRBV18 and TRBJ1-4; 7 bases fit TRBD1. The CDR3 is made up of 16 amino acids. Per germline, CDR1 KGHSH and CDR2 LQKENI. Losses at the gene ends were 4 bases for V and 0 bases for J; bases not matched to a gene: 5. The CDR3 loop is CASSRDRFSTNEKLFF. CDR3 nucleotides: TGTGCCAGCTCACGGGACAGATTTTCAACTAATGAAAAACTGTTTTTT.

The rearrangement uses TRBV7-6 and TRBJ2-1; 7 positions match TRBD1. The J segment lost 5 bases and the V segment lost 1 base, leaving 2 bases of the junction unmatched. Germline V CDR1 and CDR2: SGHVS, FNYEAQ. The CDR3 runs to 14 residues. This chain's CDR3 is CASSLGDSNNEQFF. CDR3 nucleotides: TGTGCCAGCAGCTTAGGGGACAGCAACAATGAGCAGTTCTTC. The complete variable domain, with remaining parts taken from reference TRBV7-6 and TRBJ2-1, reads GAGVSQSPRYKVTKRGQDVALRCDPISGHVSLYWYRQALGQGPEFLTYFNYEAQQDKSGLPNDRFSAERPEGSISTLTIQRTEQRDSAMYRCASSLGDSNNEQFFGPGTRLTVL.

This chain joins TRBV30 and TRBJ1-6; D is perhaps TRBD1 (5 bases). The germline V gene has CDR1 GTSNPN and CDR2 SVGIG (reference sequence). The CDR3 extends over 13 amino acids. The ends were cut back, 8 bases at V and 3 bases at J, with 11 bases in the middle. CDR3 nucleotides: TGTGCCGGCGGGACTCTCTATAATTCACCCCTCCACTTT. Encoded protein: CAGGTLYNSPLHF. The full variable domain, rest sourced from reference TRBV30 and TRBJ1-6, is SQTIHQWPATLVQPVGSPLSLECTVEGTSNPNLYWYRQAAGRGLQLLFYSVGIGQISSEVPQNLSASRPQDRQFILSSKKLLLSDSGFYLCAGGTLYNSPLHFGNGTRLTVT.